This record concerns one TCR beta chain sequence. These data originate in a study of blood T cell repertoires in COVID-19. In the study overall: Both acute and convalescent COVID-19 samples were obtained from the United States, Italy and Spain.

Under the authors' procedure: The assay estimated nucleated cells by amplifying reference gene primers. The method was immunoSEQ multiplex PCR; TCRdb's version includes in-frame clones alone and lacks a portion of them. V and J calls plus clone size are reproduced from that table; the DNA served to infer D and trimming. The sample lists around 250,000 clones, about 86% occurring once. The CDR3 runs to 14 residues. CDR1 is SGHNT, CDR2 YYREEE, per germline (reference sequence). V gave up 2 bases and J gave up 5 bases; unmatched junction bases: 2. Sequences were obtained from peripheral blood. The chain couples TRBV5-4 to TRBJ2-4; 9 bases match TRBD1. The clonotype originates from a man between 18 and 29 years old with active or convalescent COVID-19. CDR3 coding DNA: TGTGCCAGCAGCTTACAGGGGGCTGAAAACATTCAGTACTTC. Encoded protein: CASSLQGAENIQYF.